This passage covers 20 T cell receptor beta chains from one sample sequenced in a study of post-analysis software for immune sequencing data. Findings and limits, study-wide: Patients used about 5 TRBV segments, including TRBV5-6, TRBV5-1 and TRBV20-1, more often than controls.

These TCRs are of unknown antigen specificity. Prepared TCR beta cDNA libraries contained unique molecular identifiers. TCRdb re-called the PCR reads with MiXCR, one entry per CDR3 protein. The sample has hundreds of thousands of distinct CDR3 sequences, roughly 30% seen once. The specimen was blood. All receptors derive from a girl between 5 and 17 years old with multiple sclerosis.

In its sample, this clonotype was seen a few times. V gene TRBV6-5 combines with J gene TRBJ2-4; 10 positions match TRBD1. Germline V gene data show CDR1 as MNHEY and CDR2 as SVGAGI. The J segment lost 6 bases and the V segment lost 7 bases, leaving 3 bases of the junction unmatched. The CDR3 has 13 residues. CDR3 nucleotide sequence: TGTGCCAGCACCGGGACAGGGGTAAACATTCAGTACTTC. Protein: CASTGTGVNIQYF.

This clonotype turned up a few times. The genes are TRBV20-1 and TRBJ1-5; the match to TRBD1 covers 7 bases. V shed 8 bases and J 0 bases; nucleotides not matched to a gene: 4. The CDR3 is 13 residues long. Germline V CDR1 and CDR2: DFQATT, SNEGSKA (reference sequence). In DNA form, the CDR3 reads TGCAGTACCGGACAGGATAGCAATCAGCCCCAGCATTTT. Protein sequence: CSTGQDSNQPQHF.

J is TRBJ1-1 and V is TRBV4-1; D is unclear. The CDR3 spans 14 residues. V dropped 4 bases and J dropped 5 bases, with 14 bases sitting between them. The germline CDR1 and CDR2 sequences are MGHRA and YSYEKL. The CDR3 nucleotides are TGCGCCAGCAGCCCCCGAGGCCCGGGGACTGAAGCTTTCTTT. Translated: CASSPRGPGTEAFF.

This clonotype came up a few times. The chain has TRBV20-1 and TRBJ2-1, with TRBD2 matching 8 bases. The CDR3 loop spans 13 amino acids. Per the germline V gene, CDR1 is DFQATT and CDR2 is SNEGSKA (reference sequence). The ends lost 4 bases at V and 6 bases at J; junction bases unmatched: 5. The CDR3 coding sequence is TGCAGTGCTACCGGGACTAGGGGCAATGAGCAGTTCTTC. Translated, it gives CSATGTRGNEQFF.

The chain recombines TRBV29-1 with TRBJ1-4; 8 positions agree with TRBD1. The trim removed 7 bases at V and 7 bases at J, leaving 11 bases unmatched. Looked up from germline, CDR1 is SQVTM and CDR2 is ANQGSEA. The CDR3 covers 14 residues. The CDR3 here is CSASSGGAIEKLFF. The CDR3 DNA reads TGCAGCGCCTCTTCAGGGGGCGCTATTGAAAAACTGTTTTTT.

The chain employs TRBV7-2 and TRBJ2-1; no clear D gene. Trimming took 4 bases from V and 6 from J, leaving 13 bases between them. This CDR3 region has 14 residues. CDR1 and CDR2 (germline): SGHTA, FQGNSA. The CDR3 loop reads CASSSNTGGNEQFF. For the CDR3, the DNA is TGTGCCAGCAGCTCCAACACGGGTGGCAATGAGCAGTTCTTC.

This clonotype was picked up a small number of times. This chain links TRBV6-2 or TRBV6-3 with TRBJ2-5; TRBD1 matches 9 bases. The better agreement between TRBJ2-7 and the DNA end casts doubt on the J call. The V gene's germline CDR1 is MNHEY and CDR2 SVGEGT. This CDR3 is built from 15 residues. The CDR3 sequence is CASRTGQGLNSEQYF. The CDR3, as DNA: TGTGCCAGCAGAACTGGACAGGGGTTGAATTCCGAGCAGTACTTC.

The V and J genes are TRBV5-1 and TRBJ1-2; TRBD1 might be the D (6 bases). This CDR3 has 14 residues. V lost 1 base, J lost 5 bases, and 12 bases lay in between. Germline loops: CDR1 SGHRS, CDR2 YFSETQ. CDR3 in DNA: TGCGCCAGCAGCTTGAGGGGGATGGAGTATGGCTACACCTTC. This gives the protein CASSLRGMEYGYTF. Full variable domain (missing parts from reference TRBV5-1 and TRBJ1-2): KAGVTQTPRYLIKTRGQQVTLSCSPISGHRSVSWYQQTPGQGLQFLFEYFSETQRNKGNFPGRFSGRQFSNSRSEMNVSTLELGDSALYLCASSLRGMEYGYTFGSGTRLTVV.

The chain is built from TRBV24-1 and TRBJ2-1; TRBD2 aligns across 9 bases. CDR3 size: 15 residues. With V trimmed by 9 bases and J by 4 bases, 9 bases remained unmatched. From germline, CDR1 is KGHDR and CDR2 SFDVKD. CDR3 sequence reads: CATEINSGSYNEQFF. The CDR3, as DNA: TGTGCCACCGAAATTAATAGCGGGAGTTACAATGAGCAGTTCTTC.

The V and J genes are TRBV7-2 and TRBJ2-3; D possibly corresponds to TRBD1 (7 bases). Germline-derived CDR1 and CDR2 are SGHTA and FQGNSA. This CDR3 contains 13 residues. The V end was cut by 4 bases, the J end by 5 bases, with 10 bases between. The CDR3 protein is CASSSRDRDTQYF. CDR3 DNA: TGTGCCAGCAGCTCGCGGGACAGAGATACGCAGTATTTT. Variable domain in full (rest from reference TRBV7-2 and TRBJ2-3): GAGVSQSPSNKVTEKGKDVELRCDPISGHTALYWYRQSLGQGLEFLIYFQGNSAPDKSGLPSDRFSAERTGGSVSTLTIQRTQQEDSAVYLCASSSRDRDTQYFGPGTRLTVL.

This clonotype occurred a few times. The chain links TRBV27 to TRBJ2-1, with D perhaps TRBD2 (5 bases). V dropped 6 bases and J dropped 9 bases, with 12 bases sitting between them. The CDR3 loop spans 12 amino acids. Per the germline V gene, CDR1 is MNHEY and CDR2 is SMNVEV (reference sequence). In DNA, the CDR3 is TGTGCCAGCAGCCTTAGAGGGATTGAGCAGTTCTTC. Protein product: CASSLRGIEQFF.

V is TRBV20-1 and J is TRBJ2-1, with 7 bases identical to TRBD2. The CDR3 is 13 amino acids. Germline assignment: CDR1 DFQATT and CDR2 SNEGSKA (reference sequence). V lost 8 bases, J lost 8 bases, and 12 bases stayed unmatched. As DNA, the CDR3 is TGCAGTTCTCGGGGCGGGAGATTTGATGAGCAGTTCTTC. It is translated as CSSRGGRFDEQFF.

This clonotype was detected only a few times. The J gene is TRBJ2-5, the V gene TRBV29-1, with 7 bases identical to TRBD2. The V and J ends lost 7 bases and 5 bases, in that order; junction bases with no gene match: 10. Germline V gene lookup returns CDR1 SQVTM and CDR2 ANQGSEA. This CDR3 comprises 13 residues. The CDR3 DNA is TGCAGCGCCATGGGGGGGAGTGAGGAGACCCAGTACTTC. It specifies CSAMGGSEETQYF. The whole variable domain, filled in from reference TRBV29-1 and TRBJ2-5, reads SAVISQKPSRDICQRGTSLTIQCQVDSQVTMMFWYRQQPGQSLTLIATANQGSEATYESGFVIDKFPISRPNLTFSTLTVSNMSPEDSSIYLCSAMGGSEETQYFGPGTRLLVL.

The table lists this clonotype with many counts. This sequence joins TRBV7-2 and TRBJ2-7; unclear D gene. With 2 bases removed from V and 4 bases from J, the gap between germline ends came to 6 bases. In germline, CDR1 is SGHTA, CDR2 FQGNSA. The CDR3 is 12 amino acids. CDR3 sequence (DNA): TGTGCCAGCAGCTTAATTCGGTACGAGCAGTACTTC. The encoded protein is CASSLIRYEQYF.

The chain carries TRBV7-9 and TRBJ2-5, with D maybe TRBD2 (6 bases). V lost 2 bases, J lost 0 bases, and 16 bases lay in between. Germline CDR1 SEHNR, CDR2 FQNEAQ (reference sequence). The CDR3 runs to 17 residues. CDR3 residues: CASSLLGVAVYQETQYF. In DNA, the CDR3 is TGTGCCAGCAGCTTACTCGGGGTAGCGGTTTACCAAGAGACCCAGTACTTC.

Only a few counts were recorded for this clonotype. The V call is TRBV29-1, the J call TRBJ2-1, with TRBD2 matching 8 bases. V was pared by 7 bases and J by 8 bases, with 16 bases of the junction left unmatched. Germline V gene sequence: CDR1 SQVTM, CDR2 ANQGSEA. The CDR3 is 15 residues long. The CDR3 DNA reads TGCAGCGGTACTGTCGCCTCCGGGAGGGCGGATGAGCAGTTCTTC. This codes for CSGTVASGRADEQFF.

The rearrangement joins TRBV5-6 to TRBJ1-1; D unclear. V was trimmed by 2 bases and J by 5 bases, leaving 10 bases between them. The CDR3 consists of 13 residues. From germline, CDR1 is SGHDT and CDR2 YYEEEE. CDR3 nucleotides: TGTGCCAGCAGCTTTAGGTTCGGGACTGAAGCTTTCTTT. It translates to CASSFRFGTEAFF.

In its sample, this clonotype was seen a few times. The rearrangement uses TRBV20-1 and TRBJ2-1; D gene ambiguous. There are 14 residues in the CDR3. Trimming shortened V by 1 base and J by 4 bases, and 11 bases separated the two germline ends. Germline V gene sequence: CDR1 DFQATT, CDR2 SNEGSKA (reference sequence). This chain's CDR3 is CSARVYTGYNEQFF. CDR3 DNA sequence: TGCAGTGCTAGAGTCTATACCGGTTACAATGAGCAGTTCTTC.

The J gene is TRBJ2-2, the V gene TRBV6-1, with 8 bases aligning to TRBD1. This CDR3 has 15 residues. V dropped 5 bases and J dropped 4; count of bases not matched to a gene: 6. Germline V lookup: CDR1 MNHNS, CDR2 SASEGT. CDR3 region: CASSMQTGGTGELFF. CDR3 in DNA: TGTGCCAGCAGTATGCAAACAGGGGGCACCGGGGAGCTGTTTTTT.

V and J are TRBV27 and TRBJ2-7; D unresolved. V shed 5 bases and J shed 0 bases, with 14 bases lying between them. The CDR3 runs 15 residues. Germline CDR1 and CDR2: MNHEY and SMNVEV (reference sequence). The CDR3 loop is CASSPSAHSSYEQYF. In DNA form, the CDR3 reads TGTGCCAGCAGTCCATCGGCACATAGCTCCTACGAGCAGTACTTC.